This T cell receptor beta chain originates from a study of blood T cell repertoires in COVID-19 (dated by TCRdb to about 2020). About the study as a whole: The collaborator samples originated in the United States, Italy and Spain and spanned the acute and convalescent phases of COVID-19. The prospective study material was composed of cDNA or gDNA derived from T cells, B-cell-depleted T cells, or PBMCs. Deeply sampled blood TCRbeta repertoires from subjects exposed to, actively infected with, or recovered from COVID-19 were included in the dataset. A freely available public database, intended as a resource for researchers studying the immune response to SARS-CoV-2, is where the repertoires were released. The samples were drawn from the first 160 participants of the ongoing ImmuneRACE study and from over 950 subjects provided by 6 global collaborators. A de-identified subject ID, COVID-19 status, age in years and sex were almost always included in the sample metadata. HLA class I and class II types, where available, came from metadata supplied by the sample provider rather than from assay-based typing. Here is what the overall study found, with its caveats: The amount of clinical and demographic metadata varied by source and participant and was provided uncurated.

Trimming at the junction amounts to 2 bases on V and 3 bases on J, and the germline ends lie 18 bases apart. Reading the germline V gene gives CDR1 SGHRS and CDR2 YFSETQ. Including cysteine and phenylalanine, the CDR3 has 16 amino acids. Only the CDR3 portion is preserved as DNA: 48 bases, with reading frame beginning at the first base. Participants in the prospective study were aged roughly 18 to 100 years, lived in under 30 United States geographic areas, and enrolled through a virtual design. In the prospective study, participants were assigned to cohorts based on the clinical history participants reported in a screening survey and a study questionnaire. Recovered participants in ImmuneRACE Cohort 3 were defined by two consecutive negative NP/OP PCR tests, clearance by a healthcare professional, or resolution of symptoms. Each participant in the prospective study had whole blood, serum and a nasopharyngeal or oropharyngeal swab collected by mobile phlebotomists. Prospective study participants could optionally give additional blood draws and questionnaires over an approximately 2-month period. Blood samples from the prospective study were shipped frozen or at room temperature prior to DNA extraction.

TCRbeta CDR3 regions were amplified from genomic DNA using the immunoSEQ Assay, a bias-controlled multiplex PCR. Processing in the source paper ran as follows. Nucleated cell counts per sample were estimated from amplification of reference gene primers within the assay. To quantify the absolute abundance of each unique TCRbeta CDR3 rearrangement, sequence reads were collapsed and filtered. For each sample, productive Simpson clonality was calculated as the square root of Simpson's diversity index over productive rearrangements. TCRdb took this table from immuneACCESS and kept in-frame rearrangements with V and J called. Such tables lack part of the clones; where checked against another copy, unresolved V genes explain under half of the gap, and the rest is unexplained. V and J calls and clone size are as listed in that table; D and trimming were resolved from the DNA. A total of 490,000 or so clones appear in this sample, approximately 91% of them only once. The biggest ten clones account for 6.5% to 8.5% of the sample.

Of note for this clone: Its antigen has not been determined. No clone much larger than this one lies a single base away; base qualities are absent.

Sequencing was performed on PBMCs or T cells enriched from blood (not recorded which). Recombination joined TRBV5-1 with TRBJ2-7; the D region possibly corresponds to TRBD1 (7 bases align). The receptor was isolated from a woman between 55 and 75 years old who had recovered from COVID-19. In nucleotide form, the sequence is TGCGCCAGCAGCTTTTGGGGGGTTCGGGACAGCTACGAGCAGTACTTC. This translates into CASSFWGVRDSYEQYF.